This T cell receptor beta chain was profiled in a study of T cell repertoires in cytomegalovirus infection. V trimming: 5 bases; J trimming: 3 bases; junction bases outside the gene matches: 4. Germline V lookup: CDR1 MNHEY, CDR2 SMNVEV (reference sequence). The CDR3 covers 14 residues. TCRdb re-called the reads with MiXCR, one entry per CDR3 protein. The sample shows about 310,000 distinct CDR3 sequences, roughly 25% of them seen only once. A remark on this clonotype: The antigen is undetermined.

The chain links TRBV27 to TRBJ1-1; 9 bases match TRBD1. The source material was cultured PBMCs, sampled from culture after CMV antigen stimulation. The sequence came from a human donor in good health (CMV status not recorded). Some clones in this sample may be carry-over from other donors' samples. The CDR3 coding sequence is TGTGCCAGCAGTCGGACAGGGGAGCACACTGAAGCTTTCTTT. It yields the protein CASSRTGEHTEAFF.